This paragraph covers one TCR beta chain sequence. What it binds is not known. Germline CDR1 is LNHDA and CDR2 is SQIVND (reference sequence). This CDR3 is built from 14 residues. V was trimmed by 10 bases and J by 4 bases, leaving 20 bases between them. The data were taken from a study of graft-versus-host responses after intestinal transplantation. At the level of the study: Among the recipients, transplants were multivisceral, liver-intestinal, or isolated intestinal. Anti-thymocyte globulin induction was given to all recipients, followed by tacrolimus and steroids for around three years.

Sequencing used immunoSEQ multiplex PCR; TCRdb keeps in-frame clones, though not all of them. The sample shows about 130,000 clones, around 94% of them seen only once. The receptor's source is a human donor who received an intestinal transplant. The starting material was unstimulated CD4+ T cells sorted from spleen or lymph node cells, obtained before intestinal transplant. J is TRBJ2-7 and V is TRBV19; D ambiguous. CDR3 DNA: TGTGCCATCTCCTTTTTCGGGTGGTGGTACGAGCAGTACTTC. This sequence encodes CAISFFGWWYEQYF.